Presented here are 3 T cell receptor beta chains from one specimen sequenced in a study of T cell repertoires in cytomegalovirus infection. One entry per CDR3 protein, called by TCRdb with MiXCR from the reads. This sample has some 20,000 distinct CDR3 sequences, with about 40% found just once. These TCRs' antigens remain unknown. The sample consisted of CD8+ T cells from cultured PBMCs, taken from culture after CMV antigen stimulation. The source of these receptors is a human donor in good health (CMV status not recorded). Some clones in this sample may be carry-over from other donors' samples.

This rearrangement joins TRBV7-1 to TRBJ2-1, with D possibly being TRBD1 or TRBD2 (5 bases each). TRBV7-1 is an ORF for which the function is uncertain. The CDR3 consists of 13 residues. V was clipped by 7 bases and J by 5 bases, with 12 bases between them. CDR3 amino acids: CASTEGRDNEQFF. Here the CDR3 DNA reads TGTGCCAGCACCGAGGGACGGGACAATGAGCAGTTCTTC.

The J gene is TRBJ2-5, the V gene TRBV7-9, with D possibly being TRBD2 (5 bases). The V end lost 8 bases, the J end lost 2 bases, and 12 bases lay between the germline ends. Germline CDR1 SEHNR, CDR2 FQNEAQ (reference sequence). This CDR3 is 13 amino acids long. CDR3 residues: CASLRPGQETQYF. The CDR3 DNA follows: TGTGCCAGCCTCCGGCCGGGACAAGAGACCCAGTACTTC.

This clonotype was recorded at least ten times. In DNA, the CDR3 is TGTGCCAGCAGCCAATTCGGGTTGGGCCCCGGGGAGCTGTTTTTT. Its translation: CASSQFGLGPGELFF. The chain carries TRBV4-2 and TRBJ2-2; unclear D gene. The length of the CDR3 is 15 residues. Germline V lookup: CDR1 LGHNA, CDR2 YNFKEQ. V lost 2 bases, J lost 6 bases, and 13 bases lay in between.